The 7 T cell receptor beta chains presented below share a single source sample, sequenced in a study of blood T cell repertoires in COVID-19. Assay used: immunoSEQ multiplex PCR; TCRdb lists only in-frame clones, some missing. The table lists 200,000 to 300,000 clones, approximately 78% of them singletons. The sequenced sample was peripheral blood. Receptors were obtained from a woman aged 55 to 70 with active or convalescent COVID-19.

This clone has just one count. The rearrangement uses TRBV19 and TRBJ2-6; D unclear. The CDR3 has 14 amino acids. The V end lost 8 bases, the J end lost 0 bases, and 8 bases lay between the germline ends. Germline CDR1 and CDR2: LNHDA and SQIVND (reference sequence). The CDR3 loop reads CASSRNSGANVLTF. The CDR3 DNA follows: TGTGCCAGTTCTAGAAACTCTGGGGCCAACGTCCTGACTTTC.

The chain combines TRBV6-2 or TRBV6-3 with TRBJ1-1; D unresolved. The germline gives CDR1 MNHEY, CDR2 SVGEGT. Deletions cut 6 bases from V and 5 bases from J, with 7 bases between. This CDR3 is 11 amino acids long. The CDR3 protein is CASSHKTEAFF. CDR3 nucleotides: TGTGCCAGCAGCCACAAGACTGAAGCTTTCTTT.

The V gene is TRBV6-5, the J gene TRBJ1-1, with 7 positions matching TRBD1. Germline CDR1 is MNHEY and CDR2 is SVGAGI. The junction had 3 bases not matched to a gene; V was cut back by 7 bases and J by 7 bases. This CDR3 region has 11 residues. CDR3: CASTNRGEAFF. The CDR3 nucleotides read TGTGCCAGCACCAACAGGGGTGAAGCTTTCTTT.

The V and J genes are TRBV9 and TRBJ2-3; unclear D gene. This CDR3 is built from 12 residues. The germline gives CDR1 SGDLS, CDR2 YYNGEE. Trimming pared 4 bases from V and 0 bases from J, leaving 3 bases between. CDR3: CASSPSTDTQYF. CDR3 coding DNA: TGTGCCAGCAGCCCTAGCACAGATACGCAGTATTTT.

The chain carries TRBV12-5 and TRBJ2-3, with D perhaps TRBD1 (5 bases). From germline, CDR1 is LGHNT and CDR2 FRNRAP. Trimming removed 5 bases from V and 7 bases from J, with 10 bases in between. The CDR3 runs to 12 residues. CDR3 region: CASGIDRNTQYF. In DNA form, the CDR3 reads TGTGCTAGTGGTATCGACAGAAATACGCAGTATTTT.

This chain links TRBV6-5 with TRBJ1-1, with a possible D match to TRBD1 (5 bases). CDR3 size: 15 residues. V gave up 6 bases and J gave up 1 base, with 15 bases separating them. Germline V gives CDR1 MNHEY, CDR2 SVGAGI. In DNA, the CDR3 is TGTGCCAGCAGCGTCGGCGGGGGGACGAACACTGAAGCTTTCTTT. This translates into CASSVGGGTNTEAFF.

V gene TRBV6-5 combines with J gene TRBJ1-2, with 12 nucleotides matching TRBD1. J lost 4 bases, V lost 4 bases, and 4 bases had no gene match. This CDR3 comprises 15 residues. Germline loops: CDR1 MNHEY, CDR2 SVGAGI. The CDR3 DNA reads TGTGCCAGCAGTTTGGGACAGGGGGCGATCTATGGCTACACCTTC. Its translation: CASSLGQGAIYGYTF.